The rows below give T cell receptor beta chains drawn from one sample of a study of blood T cells in healthy people across ages. TCRdb analysed the 5' RACE reads with MiXCR anew, one entry per CDR3 protein. The sample contains some 760,000 distinct CDR3 sequences, 20% to 25% of which appear only once. The sample was also reused in another study, on T cells of mothers and their children.

Sequenced: blood. Source of these receptors: a boy between 10 and 17 years old in good health. CDR3s include the opening cysteine and the closing phenylalanine or tryptophan. A D gene is named only where the DNA matches it firmly.

D gene | V gene | CDR3 protein
. | TRBV9 | CASSSWDTENIQYF
. | TRBV20-1 | CSAVTSRSPWELFF
. | TRBV21-1 | CASSKAPGQGSHEQYF
. | TRBV6-1 | CASSARRQRWDTQYF
. | TRBV7-9 | CASSDEGGNEQFF
. | TRBV15 | CATSRDPPLVEDTQYF
. | TRBV6-6 | CAIKRGVSSYNEQFF
. | TRBV29-1 | CSVVGDNNYGYTF
. | TRBV7-7 | CASSPLKGETQYF
. | TRBV27 | CATQSLTGISTDTQYF